This TCR beta chain was observed in a study of shared clonotypes between healthy human individuals (dated by TCRdb to the early 2020s). At the level of the whole study: The cohort included a few men and a couple of women between 18 and 49 years of age. Different laboratories and diverse techniques were used to prepare libraries and sequence TCR repertoires, to increase sequencing depth and limit assay-specific biases. Per donor, three plates each were used for CD4 naive and CD4 memory, two for CD8 naive, and one for CD8 memory. Blood TCR repertoires of roughly 5 healthy adults were deeply sequenced to estimate repertoire size and the extent of clonotype sharing between individuals. Between about 0.8 and 9.5 billion PBMCs per donor were obtained by leukapheresis.

Using the deep immunoSEQ assay, multiplex PCR amplified TCR CDR3 regions from genomic DNA. Genomic DNA extracted from each cell subset was distributed evenly over all wells of several immunoSEQ 96-well plates, and each plate served as one replicate. Each replicate PCR for sorted subsets received about 210 ng genomic DNA, equal to roughly 30,000 T cell genomes. The purified libraries were quantified using a Qubit 3.0 fluorometer, sized with a Bioanalyzer 2100, and then quantified again using the KAPA Library Quantification kit. A separate single-read 150-cycle Illumina NextSeq 550 flow cell was used to sequence each immunoSEQ 96-well plate. Per the authors' processing: Because the immunoSEQ output held only junctional sequences and lacked quality scores, the filtering could not match the filtering applied to full-length reads. Sequences were annotated with PyIR, a Python wrapper for IgBLAST v1.9, and V/J genes and CDR3 were assigned using IMGT germline references. Any read was removed if the V/J assignment was weak (E-value above 1e-6), the CDR3 was missing, or the read contained stop codons, out-of-frame junctions, or ambiguous translated residues. A V3J clonotype was defined by an identical inferred V gene, J gene, and CDR3 amino acid sequence. The percentage overlap between two repertoires was calculated by dividing the number of shared unique clonotypes by the size of the smaller repertoire. RTK rarefaction, the Chao1 estimator, and Recon v2.1 estimates of unobserved clonotypes were used to assess repertoire richness. For all TCRbeta clonotypes obtained by the gDNA method from a handful of donors, generation probabilities were computed with OLGA. Drawn from immuneACCESS, this table holds only the in-frame rearrangements with V and J called that TCRdb kept. Clones are partly lost; checked studies trace under half to an unresolved V gene and leave the rest unexplained. The D gene and trimming were derived from the DNA, and the V and J assignments and clone size from that table. Here the sample has some 2.1 million clones; just over 90% occur a single time. Approximately 1.7% of the sample rests with the top ten.

CD8 naive samples were CD45RO-negative cells positively selected for CCR7, giving a CD45RA+CCR7+ population that excluded TemRA cells. Healthy HIV-negative adults with no recently reported acute infections or vaccinations were included as donors. Only Caucasian adults living in Nashville, Tennessee, USA were represented among the donors. Blood was obtained by leukapheresis, after which PBMCs were separated by Ficoll-Histopaque density gradient centrifugation and cryopreserved in liquid nitrogen vapor phase. Analytical flow cytometry was used to check the purity and quantity of each magnetically sorted T cell population. Genomic DNA was isolated from each sorted fraction and quantified by UV absorbance on a Nanodrop 2000c. Turning to this clone: Its target antigen remains unknown. No qualities accompany the bases; no much larger clone lies one base away. The same CDR3 is also encoded by other DNA sequences in this sample.

The paper as a whole reports these results and caveats: Clonotypes shared by all four sorted-subset donors showed higher generation probabilities than non-shared clonotypes. Sampling was limited to blood, and TCR repertoires in tissue likely differ from TCR repertoires in blood. Pairwise subsampling indicated that sequencing depth was expected to affect the degree of clonotype sharing among donors. Naive subsets generally had larger estimated clonotype richness than memory subsets. When a few donors were compared, the shared fraction of clonotypes was about 5.2% for naive CD4, over 3% for naive CD8, about 2.4% for memory CD4, and approximately 0.4% for memory CD8. Rarefaction of sorted-subset datasets indicated incomplete sequencing despite the large sequencing depth. The small number of donors limited the genetic and exposure-history diversity represented.

Sequencing was carried out using naive CD8+ T cells from PBMCs. The cell subset or site label, read with the paper, signifies: CD45RA+CCR7+. The sequence was obtained from a man aged 18 to 35 in good health. Some clones in this sample may be carry-over from other donors' samples.

The bases are TGTGCCAGCAGCCTAGGACTAGCCGGTGAGCAGTTCTTC. Its protein reads: CASSLGLAGEQFF. This chain joins TRBV7-9 to TRBJ2-1; 8 central bases correspond to TRBD2. Germline trimming amounts to 5 bases on V and 9 bases on J, with 6 as the count of junction bases outside the gene matches. From its cysteine to its phenylalanine, the CDR3 spans 13 amino acids. Just the 39-base CDR3 DNA is kept, in frame starting at base 1. The germline V gene (reference sequence) yields SEHNR for CDR1 and FQNEAQ for CDR2.